These 32 T cell receptor beta chains share one sample of origin, sequenced in a study of identical twins (dated by TCRdb to 2016 to 2017). The library was built by means of 5' RACE. Instrument on record: Illumina HiSeq 2000. The raw public data were reprocessed by TCRdb itself: fastp quality trimming at Q25, MiXCR clonotype calling, in-frame beta chains only. Rows with a matching CDR3 protein are joined into one entry that keeps the most common DNA and genes. In this sample the table shows 1.5 million to 2 million distinct CDR3 sequences, about 30% of which occur a single time. Around 0.3% of the sample is held by the ten biggest clonotypes. The specimen sequenced was cord blood. The receptors stem from a newborn girl in good health.

This chain links TRBV6-1 with TRBJ2-7; D may be TRBD1 (5 bases). The length of the CDR3 is 12 residues. Trimming removed 2 bases from V and 10 bases from J, with 12 bases in between. Looked up from germline, CDR1 is MNHNS and CDR2 is SASEGT. Here the CDR3 DNA reads TGTGCCAGCAGTGAAACTGCTTGGACACAGTACTTC. This sequence encodes CASSETAWTQYF.

This clonotype was picked up one time. A read error may be the cause here, since a much bigger clone is one base away. The V gene is TRBV6-1, the J gene TRBJ1-2; D gene unclear. Germline CDR1 MNHNS, CDR2 SASEGT. The CDR3 runs 11 residues. The V end was cut by 2 bases, the J end by 8 bases, with 6 bases between. CDR3 sequence (DNA): TGTGCCAGCAGTGAACCGGGGGGCTACACCTTC. It specifies CASSEPGGYTF.

Concerning this clonotype itself: Sequence at one end of the junction differs from germline and may be a read error. The chain recombines TRBV7-9 with TRBJ1-4; D perhaps matches TRBD1 (5 bases). The length of the CDR3 is 15 residues. Germline V gene sequence: CDR1 SEHNR, CDR2 FQNEAQ (reference sequence). The CDR3 spells CAGSLARGASEKLFF. The CDR3, as DNA: TGTGCCGGCAGCTTAGCGAGGGGAGCATCGGAAAAACTGTTTTTT.

This clonotype showed up just a few times. This chain links TRBV2 with TRBJ2-3; 8 positions agree with TRBD2. This CDR3 has 13 amino acids. Per germline, CDR1 SNHLY and CDR2 FYNNEI. The ends lost 6 bases at V and 4 bases at J; junction bases unmatched: 3. The CDR3 sequence: CASRGSGADTQYF. The DNA for the CDR3 is TGTGCCAGCAGGGGTAGCGGGGCAGATACGCAGTATTTT.

There are a few counts of this clonotype. CDR3 in DNA: TGTGCCAGCAGTGAAGTGATGGAGCGACAGGGCGGGGACGAGCAGTACTTC. Its protein product is CASSEVMERQGGDEQYF. The chain employs TRBV6-1 and TRBJ2-7; TRBD1 might be the D (7 bases). V was shortened by 1 base and J by 5 bases, with 21 bases between the two germline ends. The CDR3 spans 17 residues. Germline V gene sequence: CDR1 MNHNS, CDR2 SASEGT.

In this sample, this clonotype turned up many times. The chain employs TRBV29-1 and TRBJ2-5; D gene uncertain. This CDR3 spans 10 amino acids. Germline V gene lookup returns CDR1 SQVTM and CDR2 ANQGSEA. The V and J ends lost 4 bases and 4 bases respectively, with 4 bases between them. This CDR3 reads CSVGVETQYF. The CDR3 coding sequence is TGCAGCGTTGGAGTAGAGACCCAGTACTTC.

This clonotype was observed a handful of times. This chain links TRBV5-1 with TRBJ2-5, with D hard to call. Trimming pared 4 bases from V and 2 bases from J, leaving 9 bases between. Germline V gene data show CDR1 as SGHRS and CDR2 as YFSETQ. The CDR3 has 13 residues. This CDR3 is CASSGSAQETQYF. In nucleotides, the CDR3 is TGCGCCAGCAGCGGCAGTGCTCAAGAGACCCAGTACTTC.

This sequence joins TRBV24-1 and TRBJ1-5; 9 bases match TRBD1. V shed 5 bases, J shed 0 bases, and the junction held 1 base outside the gene matches. Germline lookup yields CDR1 KGHDR and CDR2 SFDVKD. This CDR3 comprises 15 residues. The chain's CDR3 is CATSGTGDSNQPQHF. CDR3 coding DNA: TGTGCCACCAGTGGGACAGGGGATAGCAATCAGCCCCAGCATTTT.

The chain joins TRBV20-1 to TRBJ2-3; 7 bases line up with TRBD1. Looked up from germline, CDR1 is DFQATT and CDR2 is SNEGSKA (reference sequence). V lost 3 bases to trimming and J lost 2 bases; unmatched junction nucleotides: 11. The CDR3 covers 16 residues. CDR3 sequence reads: CSASILNRGNTDTQYF. The CDR3 DNA sequence: TGCAGTGCTAGCATCTTAAACAGGGGTAACACAGATACGCAGTATTTT.

This clonotype was counted ten times or more. This chain connects TRBV25-1 to TRBJ2-7; TRBD1 agrees at 9 bases. The CDR3 is made up of 16 amino acids. The J segment lost 3 bases and the V segment lost 2 bases, leaving 8 bases of the junction unmatched. Germline V gene lookup returns CDR1 MGHDK and CDR2 SYGVNS. CDR3 DNA: TGTGCCAGCAGTGAACTGGGACAGGGAGATTTCTACGAGCAGTACTTC. Translated: CASSELGQGDFYEQYF.

The chain recombines TRBV7-2 with TRBJ2-1; tentative D call: TRBD2 (5 bases). The CDR3 consists of 16 residues. Germline V gene lookup returns CDR1 SGHTA and CDR2 FQGNSA. V was pared by 6 bases and J by 2 bases, with 17 bases between. CDR3 bases: TGTGCCAGCAGGGAGGCTTTTTATAGCCCCTACAATGAGCAGTTCTTC. This sequence encodes CASREAFYSPYNEQFF.

This clonotype was picked up a small number of times. J is TRBJ2-3 and V is TRBV10-3, with 11 nucleotides matching TRBD2. V shed 10 bases and J 1 base; nucleotides not matched to a gene: 7. The V gene's germline CDR1 is ENHRY and CDR2 SYGVKD. The CDR3 is 15 amino acids. The CDR3 region is CATKLAGVGTDTQYF. The CDR3 DNA reads TGTGCCACCAAACTAGCGGGAGTAGGCACAGATACGCAGTATTTT.

This clonotype was observed a handful of times. V gene TRBV11-2 combines with J gene TRBJ1-4, with 7 bases that match TRBD1. J lost 6 bases, V lost 2 bases, and 12 bases had no gene match. Germline V gives CDR1 SGHAT, CDR2 FQNNGV. The CDR3 sequence is 17 residues long. CDR3 DNA: TGTGCCAGCAGCTTAATGAGTTTGAGGGGGCCAGATGAAAAACTGTTTTTT. Its protein is CASSLMSLRGPDEKLFF.

This chain connects TRBV5-6 to TRBJ2-1, with 8 bases identical to TRBD2. The DNA end is a closer match to TRBJ2-7, so the J assignment may be wrong. Per the germline V gene, CDR1 is SGHDT and CDR2 is YYEEEE. This CDR3 region has 16 residues. CDR3 in amino acids: CASSLGIAGPYNEQYF. For the CDR3, the DNA is TGTGCCAGCAGCTTGGGAATAGCGGGGCCCTACAATGAGCAGTACTTC.

This clonotype came up a few times. V and J are TRBV20-1 and TRBJ1-1, with no clear D. Trimming took off 7 bases at V and 1 base at J, with 1 base between the two ends. Germline CDR1 DFQATT, CDR2 SNEGSKA (reference sequence). This CDR3 is 9 amino acids long. The chain's CDR3 is CSGNTEAFF. In DNA form, the CDR3 reads TGCAGTGGGAACACTGAAGCTTTCTTT.

The rearrangement uses TRBV4-1 and TRBJ2-1; TRBD1 or TRBD2 may be the D gene (6 bases each). The CDR3 extends over 12 amino acids. V lost 0 bases, J lost 15 bases, and 12 bases lay in between. Germline V CDR1 and CDR2: MGHRA, YSYEKL. CDR3 protein: CASSQDLGGRFF. The CDR3 bases are TGCGCCAGCAGCCAAGATTTGGGGGGCCGGTTCTTC.

Remarks on this clonotype: One end of the junction does not line up with germline, which may come from a read error. The chain carries TRBV12-3 or TRBV12-4 and TRBJ1-6; no clear D. The CDR3 spans 12 residues. The CDR3 loop is CASRADNSPFHF. The CDR3 DNA is TGTGCCAGCCGCGCCGATAATTCACCCTTCCACTTT.

The chain has TRBV4-1 and TRBJ1-2; possibly TRBD1 for D (5 bases). V was trimmed by 0 bases and J by 5 bases, leaving 10 bases between them. The CDR3 spans 14 residues. Germline V gene lookup returns CDR1 MGHRA and CDR2 YSYEKL. The CDR3 nucleotides are TGCGCCAGCAGCCAAGATTGGGACGTGTATGGCTACACCTTC. Residues: CASSQDWDVYGYTF.

The rearrangement uses TRBV5-1 and TRBJ2-1; D is undetermined. V was cut by 4 bases and J by 5 bases, with 10 bases left in between. This CDR3 contains 13 residues. Per germline, CDR1 SGHRS and CDR2 YFSETQ. The CDR3 loop is CASSPAVHNEQFF. DNA for the CDR3: TGCGCCAGCAGCCCGGCAGTACACAATGAGCAGTTCTTC.

This clonotype has more than one count but fewer than ten. The V gene is TRBV20-1, the J gene TRBJ2-7; tentatively, D is TRBD2 (6 bases). Deletions cut 5 bases from V and 1 base from J, with 18 bases between. The CDR3 sequence is 15 residues long. Per the germline V gene, CDR1 is DFQATT and CDR2 is SNEGSKA (reference sequence). The DNA of the CDR3 is TGCAGTGCTTGGGCAAAGGTAGCGGAGTCCTACGAGCAGTACTTC. This sequence encodes CSAWAKVAESYEQYF.

This clonotype was observed a few times. CDR3 in DNA: TGTGCCAGCAGTTTAACCCCTAATTCACCCCTCCACTTT. Translating gives CASSLTPNSPLHF. V gene TRBV27 combines with J gene TRBJ1-6; D call uncertain. Trimming took 2 bases from V and 6 from J, leaving 5 bases between them. The CDR3 consists of 13 residues. Germline assignment: CDR1 MNHEY and CDR2 SMNVEV (reference sequence).

The chain has TRBV14 and TRBJ2-4, with D maybe TRBD2 (7 bases). CDR3 size: 13 residues. The germline CDR1 and CDR2 sequences are SGHDN and FVKESK. V was clipped by 0 bases and J by 13 bases, with 13 bases between them. The DNA of the CDR3 is TGTGCCAGCAGCCAAGAAGGGAGGGGGGACCAGTACTTC. Translating gives CASSQEGRGDQYF.

This chain connects TRBV10-3 to TRBJ1-1; D might be TRBD1 (5 bases). The CDR3 length is 13 residues. Looked up from germline, CDR1 is ENHRY and CDR2 is SYGVKD. With 11 bases removed from V and 1 base from J, the gap between germline ends came to 14 bases. The CDR3 spells CAGRPDRNTEAFF. CDR3 nucleotide sequence: TGTGCCGGGAGGCCAGACAGGAACACTGAAGCTTTCTTT.

This clonotype has just a few counts. The CDR3 DNA follows: TGTGCCAGCAGAATTACAGTATCCCCTTACAATGAGCAGTTCTTC. Translated: CASRITVSPYNEQFF. The chain joins TRBV27 to TRBJ2-1; no reliable D call. The CDR3 spans 15 residues. V was cut by 6 bases and J by 4 bases, with 16 bases left in between. Germline CDR1 and CDR2: MNHEY and SMNVEV (reference sequence).

The J gene is TRBJ1-4, the V gene TRBV28, with D possibly matching TRBD1 (6 bases). Per the germline V gene, CDR1 is MDHEN and CDR2 is SYDVKM. Trimming pared 6 bases from V and 8 bases from J, leaving 16 bases between. The CDR3 is made up of 14 amino acids. This CDR3 is CASRPTGNLEKLFF. The CDR3 DNA is TGTGCCAGCAGACCCACAGGGAATCTCGAAAAACTGTTTTTT.

This clonotype has more than one count but fewer than ten. The chain links TRBV12-3 or TRBV12-4 to TRBJ1-1; weak D call: TRBD1 (6 bases). CDR3 size: 14 residues. V lost 10 bases and J 1 base, leaving 16 bases between the germline ends. CDR3 sequence: CATGTLGQNTEAFF. The CDR3 coding sequence is TGTGCCACCGGTACCCTGGGACAGAACACTGAAGCTTTCTTT.

The rearrangement joins TRBV3-1 to TRBJ2-3; 9 bases are shared with TRBD2. The CDR3 sequence is 16 residues long. From germline, CDR1 is LGHDT and CDR2 YNNKEL (reference sequence). V lost 5 bases to trimming and J lost 5 bases; unmatched junction nucleotides: 11. This chain's CDR3 is CASSFRGGAGRDTQYF. The CDR3 region has the DNA TGTGCCAGCAGCTTCCGCGGGGGGGCGGGGAGAGATACGCAGTATTTT.

This chain connects TRBV5-1 to TRBJ2-4, with TRBD1 matching over 12 bases. The CDR3 is 14 residues long. Germline V CDR1 and CDR2: SGHRS, YFSETQ. V trimming: 3 bases; J trimming: 6 bases; junction bases outside the gene matches: 1. CDR3 amino acids: CASSSGQGANIQYF. In nucleotides, the CDR3 is TGCGCCAGCAGCTCGGGACAGGGGGCAAACATTCAGTACTTC. Complete variable domain (other parts from reference TRBV5-1 and TRBJ2-4): KAGVTQTPRYLIKTRGQQVTLSCSPISGHRSVSWYQQTPGQGLQFLFEYFSETQRNKGNFPGRFSGRQFSNSRSEMNVSTLELGDSALYLCASSSGQGANIQYFGAGTRLSVL.

The chain carries TRBV4-1 and TRBJ2-3; 11 bases fit TRBD2. With V trimmed by 2 bases and J by 4 bases, 8 bases remained unmatched. The CDR3 contains 17 residues. Germline CDR1 MGHRA, CDR2 YSYEKL. The CDR3 DNA reads TGCGCCAGCAGCCAACGACTAGCGGGGAGGGTCGCAGATACGCAGTATTTT. Translation gives CASSQRLAGRVADTQYF.

This chain connects TRBV2 to TRBJ1-2; D remains ambiguous. With 3 bases removed from V and 7 bases from J, the gap between germline ends came to 6 bases. The germline gives CDR1 SNHLY, CDR2 FYNNEI. This CDR3 contains 11 residues. CDR3 loop: CASSDLGGYTF. The CDR3, as DNA: TGTGCCAGCAGTGACTTGGGTGGCTACACCTTC.

The chain uses TRBV3-1 and TRBJ2-5, with a possible D match to TRBD2 (6 bases). This CDR3 contains 15 residues. The V end was cut by 4 bases, the J end by 2 bases, with 14 bases between. Germline V gene sequence: CDR1 LGHDT, CDR2 YNNKEL (reference sequence). The CDR3 sequence: CASSPKSGLQETQYF. CDR3 in DNA: TGTGCCAGCAGCCCCAAAAGCGGGCTACAAGAGACCCAGTACTTC.

Only a few counts were recorded for this clonotype. The rearrangement links TRBV20-1 to TRBJ1-2; 9 bases agree with TRBD1. This CDR3 comprises 15 residues. V lost 1 base to trimming and J lost 0 bases; unmatched junction nucleotides: 3. Germline CDR1 and CDR2: DFQATT and SNEGSKA (reference sequence). DNA for the CDR3: TGCAGTGCTAGAGTTACAGGGGGCCCTAACTATGGCTACACCTTC. It is translated as CSARVTGGPNYGYTF.